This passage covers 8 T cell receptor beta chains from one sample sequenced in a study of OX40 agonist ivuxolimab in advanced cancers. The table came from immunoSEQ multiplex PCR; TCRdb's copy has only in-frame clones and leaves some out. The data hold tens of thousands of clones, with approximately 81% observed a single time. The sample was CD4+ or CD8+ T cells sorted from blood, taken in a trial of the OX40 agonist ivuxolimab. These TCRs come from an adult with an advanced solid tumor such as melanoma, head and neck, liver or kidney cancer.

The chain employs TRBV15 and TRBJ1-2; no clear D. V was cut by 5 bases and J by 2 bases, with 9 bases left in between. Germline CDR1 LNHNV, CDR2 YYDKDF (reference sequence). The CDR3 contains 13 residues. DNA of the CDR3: TGTGCCACCAGCCGTCTTGTAAACTATGGCTACACCTTC. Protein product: CATSRLVNYGYTF.

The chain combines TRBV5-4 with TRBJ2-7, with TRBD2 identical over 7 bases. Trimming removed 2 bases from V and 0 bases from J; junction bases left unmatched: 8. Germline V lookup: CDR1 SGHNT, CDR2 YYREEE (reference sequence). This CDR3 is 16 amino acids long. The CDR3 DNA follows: TGTGCCAGCAGCTTAGGGCGGGAGTGGAACTCCTACGAGCAGTACTTC. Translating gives CASSLGREWNSYEQYF.

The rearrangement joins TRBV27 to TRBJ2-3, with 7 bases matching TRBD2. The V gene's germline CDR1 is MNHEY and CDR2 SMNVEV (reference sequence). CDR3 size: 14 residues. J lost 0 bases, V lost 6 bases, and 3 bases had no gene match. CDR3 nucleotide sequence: TGTGCCAGCAGCGGGACTACTAGCACAGATACGCAGTATTTT. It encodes CASSGTTSTDTQYF.

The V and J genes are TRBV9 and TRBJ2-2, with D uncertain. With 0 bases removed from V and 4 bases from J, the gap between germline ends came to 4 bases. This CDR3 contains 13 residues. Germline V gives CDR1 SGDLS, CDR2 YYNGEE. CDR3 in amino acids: CASSVVSTGELFF. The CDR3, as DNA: TGTGCCAGCAGCGTAGTCAGCACCGGGGAGCTGTTTTTT.

The CDR3 DNA follows: TGTGCCAGCAGCGGTGGAGACAGGCTTTCCTACGAGCAGTACTTC. Translated: CASSGGDRLSYEQYF. V usage is TRBV7-9 and J usage is TRBJ2-7, with a weak D call TRBD1 (6 bases). This CDR3 comprises 15 residues. Trimming pared 5 bases from V and 1 base from J, leaving 15 bases between. Per germline, CDR1 SEHNR and CDR2 FQNEAQ (reference sequence). The full variable domain, completed using reference TRBV7-9 and TRBJ2-7, is DTGVSQNPRHKITKRGQNVTFRCDPISEHNRLYWYRQTLGQGPEFLTYFQNEAQLEKSRLLSDRFSAERPKGSFSTLEIQRTEQGDSAMYLCASSGGDRLSYEQYFGPGTRLTVT.

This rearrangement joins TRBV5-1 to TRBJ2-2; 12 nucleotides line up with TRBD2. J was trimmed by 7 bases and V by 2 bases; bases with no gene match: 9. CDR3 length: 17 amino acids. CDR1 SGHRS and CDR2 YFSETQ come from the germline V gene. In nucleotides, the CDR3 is TGCGCCAGCAGCTTCCCTAGCGGGGGGGCCCCTAACGGGGAGCTGTTTTTT. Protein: CASSFPSGGAPNGELFF.

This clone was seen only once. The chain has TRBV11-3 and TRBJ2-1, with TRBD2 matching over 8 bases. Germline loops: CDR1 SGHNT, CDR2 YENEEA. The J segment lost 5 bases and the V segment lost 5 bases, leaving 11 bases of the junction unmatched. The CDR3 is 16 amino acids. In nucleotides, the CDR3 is TGTGCCAGCAGCCCCGGGGGGGCTGGGACTGACAATGAGCAGTTCTTC. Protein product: CASSPGGAGTDNEQFF.

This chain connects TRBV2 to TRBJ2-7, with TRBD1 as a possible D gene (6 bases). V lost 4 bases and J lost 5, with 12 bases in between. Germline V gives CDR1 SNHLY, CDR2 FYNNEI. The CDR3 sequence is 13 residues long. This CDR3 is CASSGDTGHEQYF. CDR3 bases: TGTGCCAGCAGTGGGGACACAGGGCACGAGCAGTACTTC. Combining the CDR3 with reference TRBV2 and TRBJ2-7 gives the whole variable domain EPEVTQTPSHQVTQMGQEVILRCVPISNHLYFYWYRQILGQKVEFLVSFYNNEISEKSEIFDDQFSVERPDGSNFTLKIRSTKLEDSAMYFCASSGDTGHEQYFGPGTRLTVT.